This is a list of T cell receptor beta chains from one sample in a study of CD8+ T cells in alopecia areata. The data were produced by immunoSEQ multiplex PCR, yet TCRdb's version contains in-frame clones alone and is incomplete. The sample carries around 210,000 clones, roughly three fifths recorded once. The specimen was CD8+ T cells sorted from blood. The receptors stem from a human donor in good health. The CDR3 runs from the conserved cysteine through the conserved F or W. Fields, in order: D gene, V gene, clone size, J gene, CDR3 protein, CDR3 DNA. The D gene is left open where the match is weak. Clone sizes are given selectively: once, few, many, or a class where the clone is expanded.

>-|TRBV5-1|-|TRBJ1-2
CASSLVESNYGYTF
TGCGCCAGCAGCTTGGTGGAAAGTAACTATGGCTACACCTTC
>TRBD2|TRBV29-1|few|TRBJ2-2
CSVPTSGGATTGELFF
TGCAGCGTCCCGACTAGCGGGGGCGCGACCACCGGGGAGCTGTTTTTT
>-|TRBV6-1|-|TRBJ2-7
CASSETYEQYF
TGTGCCAGCAGTGAAACCTACGAGCAGTACTTC
>TRBD2|TRBV2|-|TRBJ2-3
CASSESGGTDTQYF
TGTGCCAGCAGTGAAAGCGGGGGCACAGATACGCAGTATTTT
>TRBD2|TRBV25-1|few|TRBJ2-5
CASSEAGGTKETQYF
TGTGCCAGCAGTGAGGCGGGGGGCACGAAAGAGACCCAGTACTTC
>TRBD1|TRBV5-1|-|TRBJ2-7
CASSYWTGSEQYF
TGCGCCAGCAGCTACTGGACAGGGAGCGAGCAGTACTTC
>-|TRBV7-6|-|TRBJ1-1
CASSRGRDQFTEAFF
TGTGCCAGCAGCCGAGGCCGGGACCAATTCACTGAAGCTTTCTTT
>TRBD1|TRBV6-1|-|TRBJ1-5
CASSEAPGTGNQPQHF
TGTGCCAGCAGTGAAGCTCCTGGGACAGGCAATCAGCCCCAGCATTTT
>-|TRBV4-1|-|TRBJ1-1
CASSKRRIFATEAFF
TGCGCCAGCAGCAAAAGACGGATTTTTGCCACTGAAGCTTTCTTT
>-|TRBV10-3|-|TRBJ2-7
CAISGDDSSYEQYF
TGTGCCATCAGTGGGGACGACAGCTCCTACGAGCAGTACTTC
>-|TRBV10-2|few|TRBJ2-7
CASRHGTREQYF
TGCGCCAGCAGACATGGGACGAGGGAGCAGTACTTC
>TRBD1|TRBV29-1|-|TRBJ2-2
CSVEHRGLNTGELFF
TGCAGCGTTGAGCACAGGGGCCTTAACACCGGGGAGCTGTTTTTT
>-|TRBV13|few|TRBJ2-7
CASSFRGGYEQYF
TGTGCCAGCAGCTTTCGTGGAGGCTACGAGCAGTACTTC
>-|TRBV4-1|-|TRBJ2-7
CASSHRLGREQYF
TGCGCCAGCAGCCACCGACTGGGGCGGGAGCAGTACTTC
>-|TRBV29-1|few|TRBJ1-1
CSVEGGNTEAFF
TGCAGCGTTGAGGGTGGGAACACTGAAGCTTTCTTT
>-|TRBV4-1|-|TRBJ1-2
CASSQDGSEPYGYTF
TGCGCCAGCAGCCAAGATGGGTCGGAGCCCTATGGCTACACCTTC